Listed here are 18 T cell receptor beta chains from one sample, sequenced in a study of blood T cells in healthy people across ages. Then a second PCR, running roughly 7 to 12 cycles, was carried out with a sample-barcoded 5' primer and a J-beta primer mix. TCRdb reprocessed the 5' RACE reads via MiXCR and lists one record per CDR3 protein. The sample holds some 670,000 distinct CDR3 sequences; around 50% are singletons and the top ten take approximately 13%. Sequenced input: blood. Receptors originate from a woman of 80 years or more in good health.

This clonotype was detected many times. The V gene is TRBV4-1, the J gene TRBJ2-3; D call uncertain. From germline, CDR1 is MGHRA and CDR2 YSYEKL. Trimming shortened V by 0 bases and J by 7 bases, and 20 bases separated the two germline ends. The CDR3 has 17 residues. The CDR3 region has the DNA TGCGCCAGCAGCCAAGAAAGCCCTTACACTCGAATATATACGCAGTATTTT. It encodes CASSQESPYTRIYTQYF.

The chain is built from TRBV28 and TRBJ1-2, with a tentative D call TRBD1 (5 bases). The CDR3 runs 16 residues. V lost 7 bases, J lost 5 bases, and 23 bases lay in between. The V gene's germline CDR1 is MDHEN and CDR2 SYDVKM. CDR3 sequence reads: CASILRKQDGGYGYTF. DNA for the CDR3: TGTGCCAGCATTCTAAGAAAACAGGACGGCGGTTATGGCTACACCTTC.

The V gene is TRBV7-9, the J gene TRBJ1-5, with D possibly matching TRBD1 (5 bases). Trimming shortened V by 0 bases and J by 6 bases, and 12 bases separated the two germline ends. Germline V CDR1 and CDR2: SEHNR, FQNEAQ (reference sequence). The CDR3 runs 15 residues. The CDR3 loop reads CASSLAAGQGQPQHF. In nucleotides, the CDR3 is TGTGCCAGCAGCTTAGCGGCAGGGCAGGGTCAGCCCCAGCATTTT.

This clonotype has more than one count but fewer than ten. V usage is TRBV5-5 and J usage is TRBJ1-2; D is uncertain. The ends were cut back, 0 bases at V and 0 bases at J, with 6 bases in the middle. The CDR3 runs to 14 residues. Germline V lookup: CDR1 SGHKS, CDR2 YYEKEE (reference sequence). The CDR3: CASSLDTANYGYTF. CDR3 coding DNA: TGTGCCAGCAGCTTGGATACAGCTAACTATGGCTACACCTTC.

This clonotype appeared once. A read error may produce the germline difference seen at one junction end. This sequence joins TRBV5-5 and TRBJ2-1; TRBD1 aligns across 10 bases. The CDR3 covers 15 residues. In germline, CDR1 is SGHKS, CDR2 YYEKEE (reference sequence). Here the CDR3 DNA reads TGTGCCAGCGGCTTGCGACAGGGGGCGATTAATGAGCAGTTCTTC. Its protein is CASGLRQGAINEQFF.

The chain employs TRBV7-2 and TRBJ2-2; perhaps D is TRBD1 or TRBD2 (5 bases each). Germline assignment: CDR1 SGHTA and CDR2 FQGNSA. Trimming shortened V by 6 bases and J by 8 bases, and 13 bases separated the two germline ends. The CDR3 is made up of 13 amino acids. CDR3 protein: CASSFRGVGELFF. The CDR3 nucleotides are TGTGCCAGCAGTTTTAGAGGGGTGGGGGAGCTGTTTTTT.

This clonotype occurred many times. This may stem from a read error, because a much larger clone lies one nucleotide away. This chain connects TRBV4-1 to TRBJ2-5; tentative D call: TRBD1 (8 bases). Germline-derived CDR1 and CDR2 are MGHRA and YSYEKL. The CDR3 has 17 residues. V gave up 1 base and J gave up 11 bases, with 26 bases separating them. The CDR3 region has the DNA TGCGCCAGCAGCCAAGGTCACGGACAGGGAGGGTACAATGAGCAGTACTTC. The encoded protein is CASSQGHGQGGYNEQYF.

About this clonotype itself: One end of the junction varies from germline; a read error may be responsible. V gene TRBV7-7 combines with J gene TRBJ2-5; D is ambiguous. There are 13 residues in the CDR3. Germline CDR1 reads SSHAT; CDR2 reads FNYEAQ (reference sequence). The chain's CDR3 is CASSLSTVETQYF. CDR3 coding DNA: TGTGCTAGCAGCCTCTCTACCGTAGAGACCCAGTACTTC.

This clonotype was detected ten times or more. The chain combines TRBV7-2 with TRBJ2-3, with D unclear. V dropped 3 bases and J dropped 1 base, with 5 bases sitting between them. The germline V gene has CDR1 SGHTA and CDR2 FQGNSA. CDR3 length: 13 amino acids. Here the CDR3 DNA reads TGTGCCAGCAGCTTTCTCGGCACAGATACGCAGTATTTT. This translates into CASSFLGTDTQYF.

This clonotype was detected ten times or more. J is TRBJ2-7 and V is TRBV27; 7 nucleotides agree with TRBD2. This CDR3 is 15 amino acids long. V trimming: 2 bases; J trimming: 0 bases; junction bases outside the gene matches: 4. Germline V gene data show CDR1 as MNHEY and CDR2 as SMNVEV (reference sequence). The CDR3 sequence: CASSLEASGSYEQYF. In nucleotides, the CDR3 is TGTGCCAGCAGTTTAGAGGCTAGCGGCTCCTACGAGCAGTACTTC.

This clonotype was seen at least ten times. The chain's CDR3 is CASSQEGLIIDSSKNIQYF. The CDR3, as DNA: TGTGCCAGCAGCCAAGAGGGCCTTATTATCGATTCATCCAAAAACATTCAGTACTTC. The V call is TRBV4-2, the J call TRBJ2-4, with D unresolved. The CDR3 runs to 19 residues. The V gene's germline CDR1 is LGHNA and CDR2 YNFKEQ. The ends were cut back, 0 bases at V and 2 bases at J, with 20 bases in the middle.

V is TRBV2 and J is TRBJ2-5, with D perhaps given as TRBD1 or TRBD2 (6 bases each). In germline, CDR1 is SNHLY, CDR2 FYNNEI. The CDR3 has 16 amino acids. The ends were cut back, 6 bases at V and 3 bases at J, with 20 bases in the middle. CDR3 coding DNA: TGTGCCAGCAGGGAGGGGGTGGGGAAAAAAAAAGAGACCCAGTACTTC. Its translation is CASREGVGKKKETQYF.

Ten or more counts support this clonotype. The CDR3 DNA is TGCGCCAGCAGCTTGGGTAGGGTAGAGACCCAGTACTTC. Its translation: CASSLGRVETQYF. V is TRBV5-1 and J is TRBJ2-5; the D is unclear. Trimming took off 0 bases at V and 4 bases at J, with 7 bases between the two ends. Germline V gene sequence: CDR1 SGHRS, CDR2 YFSETQ. The CDR3 runs to 13 residues.

The chain joins TRBV3-1 to TRBJ2-1; 8 bases match TRBD2. CDR3 size: 17 residues. Germline-derived CDR1 and CDR2 are LGHDT and YNNKEL (reference sequence). J gave up 6 bases and V 0 bases, and 10 bases lay outside the gene matches. The CDR3 here is CASSQDHALAGINEQFF. CDR3 in DNA: TGTGCCAGCAGCCAAGATCATGCGCTAGCGGGCATCAATGAGCAGTTCTTC.

V is TRBV5-6 and J is TRBJ1-2; 8 nucleotides line up with TRBD1. CDR3 length equals 15 residues. J was trimmed by 5 bases and V by 5 bases; bases with no gene match: 11. Germline V lookup: CDR1 SGHDT, CDR2 YYEEEE. The DNA for the CDR3 is TGTGCCAGCAGACCCAGGGGGCGCGATGGGTATGGCTACACCTTC. It translates to CASRPRGRDGYGYTF.

V and J are TRBV29-1 and TRBJ1-4; TRBD1 aligns across 7 bases. This CDR3 is 12 amino acids long. CDR1 is SQVTM, CDR2 ANQGSEA, per germline. The ends lost 7 bases at V and 7 bases at J; junction bases unmatched: 6. This chain's CDR3 is CSATGDGEKLFF. In DNA form, the CDR3 reads TGCAGCGCTACAGGGGATGGTGAAAAACTGTTTTTT.

This chain links TRBV28 with TRBJ2-7; D assignment may be TRBD1 or TRBD2 (6 bases each). In germline, CDR1 is MDHEN, CDR2 SYDVKM. V dropped 7 bases and J dropped 7 bases, with 17 bases sitting between them. The CDR3 spans 13 residues. The CDR3 protein is CASTKRGVGEQYF. CDR3 nucleotide sequence: TGTGCCAGCACCAAAAGGGGGGTTGGTGAGCAGTACTTC. The full variable domain, completed using reference TRBV28 and TRBJ2-7, is DVKVTQSSRYLVKRTGEKVFLECVQDMDHENMFWYRQDPGLGLRLIYFSYDVKMKEKGDIPEGYSVSREKKERFSLILESASTNQTSMYLCASTKRGVGEQYFGPGTRLTVT.

This clonotype appeared a few times. The rearrangement uses TRBV5-6 and TRBJ2-2; D not resolved. CDR1 is SGHDT and CDR2 is YYEEEE in the germline V gene. The CDR3 loop spans 14 amino acids. Trimming removed 0 bases at V and 6 bases at J, with 9 bases between. This chain's CDR3 is CASSLGTGAGELFF. In DNA form, the CDR3 reads TGTGCCAGCAGCTTGGGAACCGGAGCCGGGGAGCTGTTTTTT.